This TCR beta chain stems from a study of T-cell memory formation after mild COVID-19 listed by TCRdb under 2021. Regarding the study in general: Most TCR sequence clusters were specific to one of the two donors. In a couple of donors, T-cell clones that expanded and contracted after mild COVID-19 were tracked by sequencing TCRalpha and TCRbeta repertoires over time. The cohort comprised two young, previously healthy adult volunteers, one female and one male. The study at large found these results: The study covered only a couple of mild cases, and larger cohorts including severe cases with pre-infection samples were considered necessary. Contracting CD4+ clones appeared mostly in the CM and EM memory subsets, whereas CD8+ clones were enriched in EMRA. Clones that contracted from day 15 to 85 showed balanced CD4/CD8 phenotypes, whereas a second wave of clones that expanded from day 15 to 37 leaned towards CD4+. Whether the second-wave clones peaking on day 37 were SARS-CoV-2 specific was not confirmed. The detection of some responding clones in pre-infection memory suggests that pre-existing cross-reactive memory T cells joined the SARS-CoV-2 response.

PBMCs were isolated by Ficoll-Paque density gradient centrifugation. This clonotype was detected a few times. The specificity of this receptor is unknown. Base qualities are not recorded, but no much larger clone differs from it by a single base. These reads were obtained on an Illumina NovaSeq 6000. cDNA libraries for TCRalpha and TCRbeta were prepared by 5'RACE using constant-segment primers, with sample barcodes and unique molecular identifiers added. RNA was extracted from every sample with Trizol reagent. The libraries were amplified in two PCR steps, and the second step added a second sample barcode and Illumina TruSeq adapters. Sequencing of libraries was performed on an Illumina NovaSeq with 2 x 150 bp paired-end reads. For the original study's pipeline: Demultiplexing of reads and collapsing into UMI-guided consensus sequences were performed with migec v1.2.7. Using mixcr v2.1.11, UMI consensuses were aligned to TRA and TRB V and J templates and then assembled into clonotypes. A clonotype was counted as expanded or contracted only if both edgeR and NoisET called the change significant, with noise models trained on biological replicates. For edgeR calls, a false discovery rate-adjusted p below 0.01 and a log2 fold-change threshold of 1 were applied. As an exploratory analysis of dynamics, max-normalized trajectories of the 1000 most abundant clonotypes were examined by PCA with hierarchical clustering. Separately sequenced CD4+ and CD8+ repertoires were used to assign a CD4 or CD8 phenotype to each responding clone. Clones were called with MiXCR by TCRdb after fastp trimmed the public reads at Q25, and only in-frame beta chains were retained. Rows are unified per CDR3 protein, each entry keeping the most common DNA and genes. These V and J calls rely on TCRdb rather than the paper's analysis. The sample has approximately 82,000 distinct CDR3 sequences on record, more than 10% of them singletons. Around two fifths of the sample lies in the top ten.

The source is a man in his late teens or twenties who had mild COVID-19 (a few samples of this study predate the infection). The sample titles of this study are shuffled in the database, so cell type and time point are left out; the donor was told from shared clones. The material sequenced was PBMCs or a T cell subset sorted from them (not recorded which).

CDR3 region: CASSVGGAGYNEQFF. The sequence in DNA is TGTGCCAGCAGCGTAGGAGGGGCAGGCTACAATGAGCAGTTCTTC. This receptor chain uses TRBV9 and TRBJ2-1; the D segment may tentatively be TRBD1 or TRBD2, each giving 5 matched bases. The CDR3 measures 15 amino acids from cysteine to phenylalanine. Only CDR3 DNA is held: 45 bases, read in frame from base 1. CDR1 SGDLS and CDR2 YYNGEE were looked up in the germline V gene. The junction shows trimming of 0 bases on V and 3 bases on J, plus 10 bases between the germline ends.